The clone carrying this T cell receptor (beta chain) has only one observation. These data originate in a study of blood T cell repertoires in COVID-19. Study context: Whether acute or convalescent, the COVID-19 samples came from the United States, Italy and Spain. PBMCs, B-cell-depleted T cells, or T cells provided the cDNA or gDNA that made up the material.

Produced via immunoSEQ multiplex PCR; TCRdb's table is partial and in-frame only. The table lists over 200,000 clones, nearly 90% of them singletons. From germline, CDR1 is LNHDA and CDR2 SQIVND (reference sequence). After removal of 3 bases from V and 4 bases from J, the junction contained 6 bases not matched to a gene. The CDR3 is made up of 15 amino acids. Participants reported their clinical history, and cohort assignment relied on those reports. The sequencing input was PBMCs or T cells enriched from blood (not recorded which). This TCR was recovered from a man in his thirties or forties who had been exposed to COVID-19. The chain uses TRBV19 and TRBJ2-1; 7 nucleotides agree with TRBD2. As DNA, the CDR3 is TGTGCCAGTAGTATTTCCAGCGGGGCTTACAATGAGCAGTTCTTC. It is translated as CASSISSGAYNEQFF. Full variable domain (missing parts from reference TRBV19 and TRBJ2-1): DGGITQSPKYLFRKEGQNVTLSCEQNLNHDAMYWYRQDPGQGLRLIYYSQIVNDFQKGDIAEGYSVSREKKESFPLTVTSAQKNPTAFYLCASSISSGAYNEQFFGPGTRLTVL.